This T cell receptor beta chain was sequenced during a study of beta chain features in type 1 diabetes. Study-level results: TCRB CDR3 length was moderately but significantly reduced in all four CD4+ subsets of Type 1 diabetes patients. Reads derived from cDNA could over-represent cells showing high TCR expression.

Since all of the isolated RNA was reverse transcribed, expressed TCRB transcripts were what got sequenced. TCRdb's copy holds only in-frame clones and misses some; the assay was immunoSEQ multiplex PCR. The sample has about 260,000 clones, 24% seen once. Notes on this clone: The antigen is undetermined.

By way of CD45RO/CCR7/CD25/CD127/CD95/CD27, the CD4+ regulatory, stem cell-like memory, central memory and naive cells were sorted. The source of this sequence is a young woman with type 1 diabetes. Sample: naive CD4+ T cells from blood.

This CDR3 reads CASSSWTEAFF. CDR3 DNA: TGTGCCAGCAGCTCGTGGACAGAAGCTTTCTTT. The chain is built from TRBV7-2 and TRBJ1-1; a weak D match, TRBD1 (5 bases). This CDR3 has 11 amino acids. Germline V gene data show CDR1 as SGHTA and CDR2 as FQGNSA. V was cut by 4 bases and J by 8 bases, with 8 bases left in between.